Listed here are 30 T cell receptor beta chains from one sample, sequenced in a study of early T cells in non-severe SARS-CoV-2 infection. TCRdb independently ran MiXCR on the 5' RACE reads; one entry per CDR3 protein. The sample has some 34,000 distinct CDR3 sequences, 4% to 5% seen once. Sequencing used whole blood. These receptors originate from an adult who was a healthcare worker with PCR-confirmed SARS-CoV-2 infection or an uninfected control (not recorded which).

This clonotype was detected many times. This chain joins TRBV5-6 and TRBJ2-7; D uncertain. The CDR3 sequence is 13 residues long. Trimming cost V 4 bases and J 3 bases, with 11 bases left between them. Germline lookup yields CDR1 SGHDT and CDR2 YYEEEE. The CDR3 reads CASSVDGHYEQYF. Written as DNA, the CDR3 is TGTGCCAGCAGCGTCGACGGCCACTACGAGCAGTACTTC.

This clonotype was recorded many times. The rearrangement links TRBV6-5 to TRBJ2-1, with 12 nucleotides matching TRBD2. Germline CDR1 reads MNHEY; CDR2 reads SVGAGI. V was pared by 7 bases and J by 7 bases, with 2 bases of the junction left unmatched. The CDR3 loop spans 13 amino acids. The CDR3 DNA is TGTGCCAGCACTCTAGCGGGGGGGAATGAGCAGTTCTTC. This gives the protein CASTLAGGNEQFF.

The table lists this clonotype with many counts. The CDR3 bases are TGTGCCAGCAGTCGGGGGGGGAGCTCCTACAATGAGCAGTTCTTC. It encodes CASSRGGSSYNEQFF. The rearrangement links TRBV6-2 or TRBV6-3 to TRBJ2-1; 8 nucleotides align to TRBD2. Trimming took 5 bases from V and 0 from J; bases not matched to a gene: 3. The CDR3 consists of 15 residues. Germline-derived CDR1 and CDR2 are MNHEY and SVGEGT.

This clonotype was picked up many times. The CDR3 sequence: CASRRGTGNQPQHF. The CDR3 nucleotides read TGTGCCAGCAGACGAGGGACAGGGAATCAGCCCCAGCATTTT. V and J are TRBV27 and TRBJ1-5; TRBD1 matches at 9 bases. CDR3 length: 14 residues. V shed 6 bases and J 4 bases; nucleotides not matched to a gene: 4. CDR1 MNHEY and CDR2 SMNVEV come from the germline V gene (reference sequence).

The J gene is TRBJ2-4, the V gene TRBV14; tentative D call: TRBD1 (6 bases). The CDR3 is 16 amino acids. Looked up from germline, CDR1 is SGHDN and CDR2 is FVKESK. V was cut by 2 bases and J by 0 bases, with 11 bases left in between. The CDR3 region has the DNA TGTGCCAGCAGCCAATCCCAGGGGCTAGCCAAAAACATTCAGTACTTC. Its translation is CASSQSQGLAKNIQYF.

This clonotype was recorded at least ten times. V gene TRBV7-2 combines with J gene TRBJ2-3; TRBD2 agrees at 13 bases. The CDR3 is 18 residues long. Germline V gene lookup returns CDR1 SGHTA and CDR2 FQGNSA. Trimming at V came to 1 base and at J to 2 bases, leaving 6 bases not matched to a gene. For the CDR3, the DNA is TGTGCCAGCAGCTTAGGGACTAGCGGGGGCCCCTACACAGATACGCAGTATTTT. It codes for CASSLGTSGGPYTDTQYF.

In its sample, this clonotype was seen many times. This chain links TRBV10-3 with TRBJ2-5; D tentatively fits TRBD1 or TRBD2 (5 bases each). This CDR3 spans 14 amino acids. The ends were cut back, 2 bases at V and 4 bases at J, with 11 bases in the middle. The germline gives CDR1 ENHRY, CDR2 SYGVKD. The CDR3, as DNA: TGTGCCATCAGTGAGGGGGCTAGCCTAGAGACCCAGTACTTC. It translates to CAISEGASLETQYF.

V is TRBV27 and J is TRBJ1-2; D call uncertain. Between the trimmed V and J ends, which lost 4 bases and 5 bases, there was a span of 14 bases. Germline V gene sequence: CDR1 MNHEY, CDR2 SMNVEV (reference sequence). This CDR3 has 14 amino acids. Here the CDR3 reads CASSSLGAFYGYTF. The CDR3 DNA is TGTGCCAGCAGTTCCCTAGGAGCCTTTTATGGCTACACCTTC.

This clonotype was detected a few times. The chain is built from TRBV11-2 and TRBJ1-2, with a weak D call TRBD1 (6 bases). V dropped 1 base and J dropped 1 base, with 19 bases sitting between them. Germline CDR1 and CDR2: SGHAT and FQNNGV. The CDR3 contains 18 residues. The CDR3 nucleotides read TGTGCCAGCAGCTTAGTAGGAGCTCCAGGGGCCCTTAACTATGGCTACACCTTC. This encodes CASSLVGAPGALNYGYTF.

This chain's CDR3 is CASKGTSIQETQYF. The CDR3 DNA is TGTGCCAGCAAGGGGACTAGTATCCAAGAGACCCAGTACTTC. The chain recombines TRBV5-4 with TRBJ2-5; the match to TRBD2 covers 8 bases. V trimming: 6 bases; J trimming: 1 base; junction bases outside the gene matches: 5. The CDR3 contains 14 residues. The germline V gene encodes CDR1 SGHNT and CDR2 YYREEE (reference sequence).

In its sample, this clonotype was seen many times. The chain carries TRBV18 and TRBJ1-3; D unresolved. Germline V gives CDR1 KGHSH, CDR2 LQKENI. The V end was cut by 4 bases, the J end by 0 bases, with 4 bases between. The CDR3 is 13 residues long. The CDR3 loop is CASSQGSGNTIYF. CDR3 in DNA: TGTGCCAGCTCACAGGGCTCTGGAAACACCATATATTTT. The full variable domain, rest sourced from reference TRBV18 and TRBJ1-3, is NAGVMQNPRHLVRRRGQEARLRCSPMKGHSHVYWYRQLPEEGLKFMVYLQKENIIDESGMPKERFSAEFPKEGPSILRIQQVVRGDSAAYFCASSQGSGNTIYFGEGSWLTVV.

This clonotype appeared a few times. One end of the junction fails to match germline, which may point to a read error. This chain uses TRBV30 with TRBJ2-7; D remains unclear. The germline CDR1 and CDR2 sequences are GTSNPN and SVGIG (reference sequence). This CDR3 has 12 amino acids. The CDR3 sequence: CVWSVLVSEQYF. DNA of the CDR3: TGTGTCTGGAGTGTACTGGTTTCCGAGCAGTACTTC.

The chain has TRBV5-1 and TRBJ1-1, with no clear D. The germline V gene has CDR1 SGHRS and CDR2 YFSETQ. V was shortened by 4 bases and J by 6 bases, with 10 bases between the two germline ends. This CDR3 spans 12 amino acids. Written as DNA, the CDR3 is TGCGCCAGCAGCGATACCTACTCTGAAGCTTTCTTT. This gives the protein CASSDTYSEAFF.

Only a few counts were recorded for this clonotype. The chain is built from TRBV27 and TRBJ1-1; D not resolved. V lost 3 bases to trimming and J lost 0 bases, with 5 bases between them. CDR1 and CDR2 (germline): MNHEY, SMNVEV (reference sequence). CDR3 length: 13 residues. Here the CDR3 reads CASSFLMNTEAFF. CDR3 DNA sequence: TGTGCCAGCAGTTTCTTGATGAACACTGAAGCTTTCTTT.

This clonotype appeared many times. The rearrangement uses TRBV2 and TRBJ1-6, with D possibly being TRBD1 (6 bases). CDR1 and CDR2 (germline): SNHLY, FYNNEI. This CDR3 has 14 residues. V was shortened by 6 bases and J by 4 bases, with 10 bases between the two germline ends. The CDR3, as DNA: TGTGCCAGCAGCGTGGGACAATATAATTCACCCCTCCACTTT. As protein: CASSVGQYNSPLHF.

This clonotype was observed many times. The gene calls are TRBV7-2 and TRBJ2-3, with 9 positions matching TRBD2. The CDR3 spans 15 residues. CDR1 SGHTA and CDR2 FQGNSA come from the germline V gene. The J segment lost 2 bases and the V segment lost 5 bases, leaving 5 bases of the junction unmatched. The CDR3 is CASSALAGTTDTQYF. CDR3 DNA: TGTGCCAGCAGCGCACTAGCGGGTACCACAGATACGCAGTATTTT. The complete variable domain, with remaining parts taken from reference TRBV7-2 and TRBJ2-3, reads GAGVSQSPSNKVTEKGKDVELRCDPISGHTALYWYRQSLGQGLEFLIYFQGNSAPDKSGLPSDRFSAERTGGSVSTLTIQRTQQEDSAVYLCASSALAGTTDTQYFGPGTRLTVL.

The rearrangement joins TRBV7-9 to TRBJ2-3, with 14 bases aligning to TRBD2. CDR3 length: 16 residues. Losses at the gene ends were 2 bases for V and 7 bases for J; bases not matched to a gene: 5. Looked up from germline, CDR1 is SEHNR and CDR2 is FQNEAQ (reference sequence). The CDR3 region has the DNA TGTGCCAGCAGCTTACCGGGACTAGCGGGGGACTATACGCAGTATTTT. This gives the protein CASSLPGLAGDYTQYF.

There are a few counts of this clonotype. The chain combines TRBV7-6 with TRBJ2-1; D could derive from TRBD1 or TRBD2 (5 bases each). Per the germline V gene, CDR1 is SGHVS and CDR2 is FNYEAQ. CDR3 length: 13 amino acids. Trimming stripped 4 bases from V and 5 bases from J, with 9 bases between. The CDR3 here is CASSSRDHNEQFF. The CDR3 DNA reads as TGTGCCAGCAGCTCCAGGGACCACAATGAGCAGTTCTTC.

This clonotype was found many times. The V call is TRBV6-4, the J call TRBJ1-1; 7 nucleotides align to TRBD1. V shed 6 bases and J 1 base; nucleotides not matched to a gene: 5. The CDR3 contains 14 residues. Germline CDR1 and CDR2: MRHNA and SNTAGT. The CDR3: CASRLAGGNTEAFF. Written as DNA, the CDR3 is TGTGCCAGCAGATTAGCAGGGGGGAACACTGAAGCTTTCTTT.

In the case of this clonotype: Given a much more abundant clone one base away, this may be a read error. The chain carries TRBV5-4 and TRBJ2-7; no firm D call. Germline V CDR1 and CDR2: SGHNT, YYREEE (reference sequence). The CDR3 length is 13 residues. CDR3 loop: CVSSPGRTYEQYF. Written as DNA, the CDR3 is TGTGTCAGCAGCCCTGGACGGACCTACGAGCAGTACTTC.

The sample holds many counts of this clonotype. The chain carries TRBV12-3 or TRBV12-4 and TRBJ1-2; perhaps TRBD1 as D (6 bases). There are 12 residues in the CDR3. The V gene lost 6 bases and the J gene lost 7 bases, with 12 bases spanning the gap. CDR3 region: CASSWGPSGYTF. DNA of the CDR3: TGTGCCAGCAGCTGGGGGCCTAGTGGCTACACCTTC.

This clonotype was found a few times. The rearrangement uses TRBV6-6 and TRBJ1-1; TRBD1 matches 9 bases. The CDR3 runs to 17 residues. Germline trimming cut 0 bases from V and 2 bases from J; bases unmatched to any gene: 7. The V gene's germline CDR1 is MNHNY and CDR2 SVGAGI (reference sequence). In DNA, the CDR3 is TGTGCCAGCAGTTACTCGAAGCCGGGACAGGGAAACACTGAAGCTTTCTTT. Translation gives CASSYSKPGQGNTEAFF.

The rearrangement links TRBV27 to TRBJ1-6; 7 bases align to TRBD1. The germline V gene encodes CDR1 MNHEY and CDR2 SMNVEV (reference sequence). J gave up 7 bases and V 2 bases, and 2 bases lay outside the gene matches. CDR3 length: 14 amino acids. For the CDR3, the DNA is TGTGCCAGCAGTTTAAGACAGGGAAATTCACCCCTCCACTTT. It codes for CASSLRQGNSPLHF.

This clonotype was counted many times. The DNA of the CDR3 is TGTGCCAGCAGCTTCGGGGCCGGTTACCAGTACTTC. Residues: CASSFGAGYQYF. The chain has TRBV5-4 and TRBJ2-5; either TRBD1 or TRBD2 may supply D (5 bases each). The CDR3 length is 12 residues. V lost 2 bases, J lost 10 bases, and 12 bases lay in between. Germline-derived CDR1 and CDR2 are SGHNT and YYREEE (reference sequence).

This clonotype was counted ten times or more. The chain couples TRBV3-1 to TRBJ1-5, with D tentatively TRBD1 (5 bases). The V gene's germline CDR1 is LGHDT and CDR2 YNNKEL (reference sequence). The V end was cut by 2 bases, the J end by 1 base, with 15 bases between. The CDR3 totals 17 residues. CDR3 loop: CASSQSTGQKSNQPQHF. CDR3 coding DNA: TGTGCCAGCAGCCAAAGTACGGGGCAAAAAAGCAATCAGCCCCAGCATTTT.

This clonotype has only a few counts. J is TRBJ1-1 and V is TRBV6-2 or TRBV6-3; tentatively, D is TRBD1 (5 bases). The germline V and J ends were trimmed by 0 bases and 3 bases, with 17 bases remaining between them. The CDR3 totals 17 residues. CDR1 and CDR2 from the germline V gene are MNHEY and SVGEGT. CDR3 coding DNA: TGTGCCAGCAGTTACTCAAAATACGACAGAGGGGACACTGAAGCTTTCTTT. Translated, it gives CASSYSKYDRGDTEAFF.

The genes are TRBV20-1 and TRBJ1-1; 7 bases agree with TRBD1. The CDR3 spans 12 residues. Losses at the gene ends were 6 bases for V and 5 bases for J; bases not matched to a gene: 6. Germline values: CDR1 DFQATT, CDR2 SNEGSKA (reference sequence). The CDR3 sequence: CSARQGRTEAFF. DNA for the CDR3: TGCAGTGCCCGACAGGGACGAACTGAAGCTTTCTTT.

The gene calls are TRBV29-1 and TRBJ2-2; 8 nucleotides agree with TRBD1. V shed 3 bases and J 6 bases; nucleotides not matched to a gene: 3. The CDR3 extends over 13 amino acids. Germline V CDR1 and CDR2: SQVTM, ANQGSEA. Here the CDR3 DNA reads TGCAGCGTTGACAGGGGGCCGGCCGGGGAGCTGTTTTTT. Amino acids: CSVDRGPAGELFF.

The gene calls are TRBV14 and TRBJ2-2; TRBD1 might be the D (5 bases). This CDR3 is built from 13 residues. Trimming pared 7 bases from V and 4 bases from J, leaving 10 bases between. The germline gives CDR1 SGHDN, CDR2 FVKESK. CDR3 sequence (DNA): TGTGCCAGCACGTGGGGCTCCACCGGGGAGCTGTTTTTT. Its protein is CASTWGSTGELFF. Full variable domain (rest looked up from reference TRBV14 and TRBJ2-2): EAGVTQFPSHSVIEKGQTVTLRCDPISGHDNLYWYRRVMGKEIKFLLHFVKESKQDESGMPNNRFLAERTGGTYSTLKVQPAELEDSGVYFCASTWGSTGELFFGEGSRLTVL.

The V gene is TRBV4-3, the J gene TRBJ2-4; D is ambiguous. Germline CDR1 reads LGHNA; CDR2 reads YSLEER. The CDR3 loop spans 17 amino acids. V gave up 0 bases and J gave up 0 bases, with 12 bases separating them. CDR3 residues: CASSQDGQSLAKNIQYF. The CDR3 bases are TGCGCCAGCAGCCAAGATGGTCAGTCGCTAGCCAAAAACATTCAGTACTTC.